This is a list of T cell receptor beta chains from one sample in a study of T-cell memory formation after mild COVID-19. In TCRdb, the 5' RACE reads were re-called with MiXCR into one record per CDR3 protein. The sample shows about half a million distinct CDR3 sequences, approximately 18% of them seen only once. The source material was PBMCs or a T cell subset sorted from them (not recorded which). Every receptor here comes from an adult woman who had mild COVID-19 (a few samples of this study predate the infection). Cell type and time point are not known. Each CDR3 is given with its conserved first and last residue. A D gene is named only where the DNA matches it firmly. Clone size is not always given. Where it is, it says once, few, many or a class for expanded clones.

cdr3_length d_call j_call clone_size v_call cdr3_nt cdr3_aa
19 NA TRBJ1-5 few TRBV4-2 TGTGCCAGCAGTCACTCGGGACAAAATGCTGACTATAGCAATCAGCCCCAGCATTTT CASSHSGQNADYSNQPQHF
14 TRBD2 TRBJ2-1 NA TRBV9 TGTGCCAGCAGCGTAGGATCTAGCGGGAGGCAGGAGTTCTTC CASSVGSSGRQEFF
16 TRBD2 TRBJ2-4 many TRBV7-9 TGTGCCAGCAGCTTCGGACTAGCGCTGGCCAAAAACATTCAGTACTTC CASSFGLALAKNIQYF
18 TRBD1 TRBJ1-4 NA TRBV11-2 TGTGCCAGCAGCTCCATCACGGGACAGTCGCTTTTTCTGGAAAAACTGTTTTTT CASSSITGQSLFLEKLFF
16 TRBD2 TRBJ2-7 NA TRBV3-1 TGTGCCAGCAGCCAAGATTTTGCTAGCGGGAGATACGAGCAGTACTTC CASSQDFASGRYEQYF
15 TRBD1 TRBJ1-2 many TRBV7-9 TGTGCCAGCAGCTTACGAGACAGGGGAGACTATGGCTACACCTTC CASSLRDRGDYGYTF
16 NA TRBJ2-5 few TRBV6-5 TGTGCCAGCAGTTACGCGGAGTCTAGCGCATCAGAGACCCAGTACTTC CASSYAESSASETQYF
10 NA TRBJ2-7 few TRBV20-1 TGCAGTGCTCAGACAGGCGAGCAGTACTTC CSAQTGEQYF
13 NA TRBJ2-1 many TRBV9 TGTGCCAGCAGCGTAGGGGACGGCAATGAGCAGTTCTTC CASSVGDGNEQFF
17 TRBD1 TRBJ2-2 NA TRBV24-1 TGTGCCACCAGTGATACAAACCGGGACAGAAACACCGGGGAGCTGTTTTTT CATSDTNRDRNTGELFF
13 NA TRBJ1-3 few TRBV7-2 TGTGCCAGCAGCTTAGAGTCCGGAAACACCATATATTTT CASSLESGNTIYF
15 NA TRBJ1-2 few TRBV25-1 TGTGCCAGCCTCAATCCGGGACAAGGGGACTATGGCTACACCTTC CASLNPGQGDYGYTF
12 TRBD1 TRBJ1-2 NA TRBV14 TGTGCCAGCAGCCTACAGGGGGTCGGCTACACCTTC CASSLQGVGYTF
13 NA TRBJ1-6 few TRBV12-3/TRBV12-4 TGTGCCAGCAGTTTCAAGGGGAATTCACCCCTCCACTTT CASSFKGNSPLHF
17 TRBD1 TRBJ2-1 NA TRBV10-3 TGTGCCATCAGTAGTCCTCCGACAGGGGGCATCATCGATGAGCAGTTCTTC CAISSPPTGGIIDEQFF
13 NA TRBJ1-1 many TRBV4-1 TGCGCCAGCAGCCAAGATGCCGCCACTGAAGCTTTCTTT CASSQDAATEAFF
15 TRBD2 TRBJ2-2 few TRBV6-5 TGTGCCAGCAGTGGGACTAGCGGGATCGGCGGGGAGCTGGTTTTT CASSGTSGIGGELVF
13 TRBD1 TRBJ2-7 many TRBV12-3/TRBV12-4 TGTGCCAGCAGCGACAGGGGACGGGACGAGCAGTACTTC CASSDRGRDEQYF
15 NA TRBJ1-1 NA TRBV25-1 TGTGCCAGCAGTGAAATGGCAGGGTCGAAGACTGAAGCTTTCTTT CASSEMAGSKTEAFF
14 NA TRBJ2-5 NA TRBV9 TGTGCCAGCAGCGTAGGGGTAGCGGAAGAGACCCAGTACTTC CASSVGVAEETQYF
16 TRBD1 TRBJ1-1 few TRBV12-3/TRBV12-4 TGTGCCAGCAGTTTTCAGGGGGCTGTTGGGGACACTGAAGCTTTCTTT CASSFQGAVGDTEAFF
17 NA TRBJ1-2 many TRBV3-1 TGTGCCAGCAGCCTCGCGTACGTGGGGTACGTGAACTATGGCTACACCTTC CASSLAYVGYVNYGYTF
15 NA TRBJ2-2 few TRBV7-9 TGTGCCAGCAGCTCTGCTGGTAGGAGAACCGGGGAGCTGTTTTTT CASSSAGRRTGELFF
16 TRBD1 TRBJ2-1 few TRBV5-1 TGCGCCAGCAGCTTGGTAACGGGACAGATCGGCGATGAGCAGTTCTTC CASSLVTGQIGDEQFF
16 NA TRBJ2-2 NA TRBV6-5 TGTGCCAGCAGCCCTTGGCCTCCGCGGCACACCGGGGAGCTGTTTTTT CASSPWPPRHTGELFF
13 NA TRBJ2-7 NA TRBV30 TGTGCCTGGAGTGGCGGGTCAGGCAGGGAGCAGTACTTC CAWSGGSGREQYF
18 TRBD2 TRBJ2-7 NA TRBV6-2/TRBV6-3 TGTGCCAGCAGTTACCCGAAGGGCCGCCTCGGGAGGGACTACGAGCAGTACTTC CASSYPKGRLGRDYEQYF
17 NA TRBJ1-4 medium-sized TRBV11-2 TGTGCCAGCAGCTTAGTCAACGTGGTTGTGGCTAATGAAAAACTGTTTTTT CASSLVNVVVANEKLFF
18 NA TRBJ2-1 few TRBV3-1 TGTGCCAGCAGCCAAGGCGAATGGGCGCCTTCTATATACAATGAGCAGTTCTTC CASSQGEWAPSIYNEQFF
15 NA TRBJ1-2 NA TRBV4-1 TGCGCCAGCAGCCAAGAAAGGCTCCTCCTGGCGGGCTACACCTTC CASSQERLLLAGYTF
12 NA TRBJ2-5 few TRBV29-1 TGCAGCGTTGAAGGGGGTGGTGGGACCCAGTACTTC CSVEGGGGTQYF
16 TRBD1 TRBJ1-1 few TRBV4-2 TGTGCCAGCAGCCAAGTCCGGACAGGGGGTCGGACTGAAGCTTTCTTT CASSQVRTGGRTEAFF
13 NA TRBJ2-6 NA TRBV9 TGTGCCAGCAGCGTAGAAGGAGGCAGGGTCCTGACTTTC CASSVEGGRVLTF
15 NA TRBJ1-3 NA TRBV9 TGTGCCAGCAGCGGATACAGCGAAATAGGAAACACCATATATTTT CASSGYSEIGNTIYF
12 NA TRBJ1-1 NA TRBV12-3/TRBV12-4 TGTGCCAGCAGTTTCCTAAACGCTGAAGCTTTCTTT CASSFLNAEAFF
16 TRBD1 TRBJ2-5 NA TRBV19 TGTGCCAGTAGTGCCGCGGGACAGGGGCTCCAAGAGACCCAGTACTTC CASSAAGQGLQETQYF
16 NA TRBJ1-2 few TRBV6-5 TGTGCCAGCAGTTACTCGATAGGTGAACAGATCTATGGCTACACCTTC CASSYSIGEQIYGYTF
17 TRBD1 TRBJ2-5 few TRBV2 TGTGCCAGCGGTCTTGGGGGGACAGGCGGTCCCCGGGGGACCCAGTACTTC CASGLGGTGGPRGTQYF
12 NA TRBJ1-2 many TRBV7-9 TGTGCCAGCAGCTTACCAGGGGACGGCTACACCTTC CASSLPGDGYTF
19 TRBD2 TRBJ2-3 few TRBV4-1 TGCGCCAGCAGCCCCTCCCCCCTCCGTGTGCGGGGGAACACAGATACGCAGTATTTT CASSPSPLRVRGNTDTQYF
16 TRBD1 TRBJ1-1 few TRBV20-1 TGCAGTGCTAGTTCATGGACAGGAAACATGAACACTGAAGCTTTCTTT CSASSWTGNMNTEAFF
15 NA TRBJ2-1 few TRBV6-5 TGTGCCAGCATCCGAAACCCGAGCTCCTACAATGAGCAGTTCTTC CASIRNPSSYNEQFF
16 TRBD1 TRBJ2-3 NA TRBV24-1 TGTGCCACCAGTGGGACAGTCCAAGGGGGCGCAGATACGCAGTATTTT CATSGTVQGGADTQYF
15 TRBD1 TRBJ2-3 many TRBV4-2 TGTGCCAGCAGCCCCCCGGGACAGGGGGCAGATACGCAGTATTTT CASSPPGQGADTQYF
16 NA TRBJ1-2 once TRBV4-2 TGTGCCAGCAGCCAAGATAGGGCCAGGTTTGACTATGGCTACACCTTC CASSQDRARFDYGYTF
14 NA TRBJ1-2 NA TRBV27 TGTGCCAGCAGTTTAATGAGCGGGAAGGCTGGCTACACCTTC CASSLMSGKAGYTF
12 NA TRBJ2-4 NA TRBV3-1 TGTGCCAGCAGCCAGGGTCTCCTCGGTCAGTACTTC CASSQGLLGQYF
17 TRBD1 TRBJ2-3 few TRBV11-3 TGTGCCAGCAGCCGGTACCTTACAGGGGGCAGCGCAGATACGCAGTATTTT CASSRYLTGGSADTQYF
13 NA TRBJ2-1 few TRBV20-1 TGCAGTGCCACCTCACGGGAGTCGTATGAGCAGTTCTTC CSATSRESYEQFF
14 TRBD1 TRBJ1-1 NA TRBV10-2 TGCGCCAGCAGGACAGGGTGGATAAACACTGAAGCTTTCTTT CASRTGWINTEAFF
13 NA TRBJ1-1 few TRBV12-3/TRBV12-4 TGTGCCAGCAGCTTGCAGGGTCTAACTGAAGCTTTCTTT CASSLQGLTEAFF
19 TRBD2 TRBJ2-3 NA TRBV7-9 TGTGCCAGCAGCGGAGAAATTGGGCGGGGGGCCTTTGCATTAGATACGCAGTATTTT CASSGEIGRGAFALDTQYF